These T cell receptor beta chains were read from a single sample in a study of cytomegalovirus exposure and HLA in healthy donors. This table comes from immunoSEQ multiplex PCR, and its TCRdb copy is limited to in-frame clones, with some not included. The sample includes 100,000 to 150,000 clones, just over 70% of them seen just once. Sequenced input: PBMCs. The receptors were sampled from a woman aged 55-70 years in good health and CMV-seropositive. Each CDR3 is given with its conserved first and last residue. D genes are given only for firm matches. Size tells how often a clone was seen (once, few, many) or the class of an expanded clone, and some rows leave it out.

j_gene,d_gene,v_gene,abundance,CDR3aa,CDR3nt
TRBJ1-2,TRBD1,TRBV9,NA,CASSGTGDGYTF,TGTGCCAGCAGCGGAACAGGGGATGGCTACACCTTC
TRBJ1-6,TRBD1,TRBV4-2,NA,CASSQERNRDRDSPLHF,TGTGCCAGCAGCCAAGAGAGAAACCGGGACAGGGATTCACCCCTCCACTTT
TRBJ2-7,NA,TRBV6-1,NA,CASSGPAGNIYEQYF,TGTGCCAGCAGTGGCCCCGCAGGGAATATCTACGAGCAGTACTTC
TRBJ2-7,NA,TRBV19,NA,CASSTTVAASYEQYF,TGTGCCAGTAGTACCACCGTCGCGGCGTCCTACGAGCAGTACTTC
TRBJ1-5,NA,TRBV6-1,NA,CASSPGYNQPQHF,TGTGCCAGCAGCCCAGGTTACAATCAGCCCCAGCATTTT
TRBJ2-1,NA,TRBV7-8,NA,CASSKVGGGGNEQFF,TGTGCCAGCAGCAAGGTCGGCGGCGGAGGCAATGAGCAGTTCTTC
TRBJ2-6,NA,TRBV27,NA,CASSFWSISGANVLTF,TGTGCCAGCAGTTTTTGGAGCATCTCTGGGGCCAACGTCCTGACTTTC
TRBJ1-5,NA,TRBV6-5,NA,CATGNQPQHF,TGTGCCACCGGTAATCAGCCCCAGCATTTT
TRBJ2-7,NA,TRBV27,NA,CASTRELSAGMYF,TGTGCCAGCACAAGGGAACTTAGCGCAGGAATGTACTTC
TRBJ2-7,TRBD1,TRBV5-1,NA,CASSLSTAGGYEQYF,TGCGCCAGCAGCTTGAGTACCGCAGGGGGCTACGAGCAGTACTTC
TRBJ2-3,TRBD2,TRBV5-1,NA,CASSPSTSGGAVDTQYF,TGCGCCAGCAGCCCCTCGACTAGCGGGGGGGCTGTAGATACGCAGTATTTT
TRBJ1-1,NA,TRBV29-1,NA,CTPEVNTEAFF,TGCACCCCTGAGGTCAACACTGAAGCTTTCTTT
TRBJ1-4,TRBD1,TRBV25-1,NA,CASSDPRRGESNEKLFF,TGTGCCAGCAGTGACCCGCGCAGGGGGGAGTCTAATGAAAAACTGTTTTTT
TRBJ2-3,NA,TRBV12-5,NA,CASGLQSGRSADTQYF,TGTGCTAGTGGTTTGCAATCAGGGCGAAGCGCAGATACGCAGTATTTT
TRBJ1-5,NA,TRBV11-2,NA,CASSLGVGSLQPQHF,TGTGCCAGCAGCTTAGGGGTGGGGAGTCTCCAGCCCCAGCATTTT
TRBJ2-5,NA,TRBV29-1,once,CSVLYPHETQYF,TGCAGCGTTCTCTACCCGCATGAGACCCAGTACTTC
TRBJ2-7,NA,TRBV18,few,CASSPQGRVDEQYF,TGTGCCAGCTCACCACAAGGTCGGGTGGACGAGCAGTACTTC
TRBJ2-7,TRBD2,TRBV4-1,many,CASSPSGVPSYEQYF,TGCGCCAGCAGCCCTAGCGGGGTGCCCTCCTACGAGCAGTACTTC
TRBJ2-7,TRBD2,TRBV6-4,NA,CASSLSGGAIHEQYF,TGTGCCAGCAGTCTTAGCGGGGGGGCCATCCACGAGCAGTACTTC